Below are 21 T cell receptor beta chains sequenced from a single sample in a study of T cells in Graves' hyperthyroidism and ophthalmopathy. Amplified TCR beta CDR3 regions derived from RNA transcripts. A set of HTBI primers served as the primers for a first-round RT-PCR of the TCR CDR3. TCRdb recomputed calls from the multiplex PCR reads with MiXCR, one row per CDR3 protein. The repertoire holds approximately 400,000 distinct CDR3 sequences, with about a sixth as singletons. Material: blood. Receptor source: a woman younger than 30 with Graves' hyperthyroidism that later progressed to Graves' ophthalmopathy.

Only a few counts were recorded for this clonotype. The chain carries TRBV27 and TRBJ1-1; 9 positions agree with TRBD1. Germline CDR1 and CDR2: MNHEY and SMNVEV (reference sequence). The CDR3 loop spans 14 amino acids. The junction had 6 bases not matched to a gene; V was cut back by 7 bases and J by 3 bases. DNA for the CDR3: TGTGCCAGCAACCAACAGGGGGCGGACACTGAAGCTTTCTTT. Its translation is CASNQQGADTEAFF.

This clonotype was recorded many times. This chain joins TRBV20-1 and TRBJ2-7; 7 bases are a match to TRBD2. After removal of 7 bases from V and 3 bases from J, the junction contained 12 bases not matched to a gene. This CDR3 is built from 14 residues. Germline values: CDR1 DFQATT, CDR2 SNEGSKA (reference sequence). CDR3 sequence (DNA): TGCAGTGTCCCTGGGGCAGCGGGGAGCTACGAGCAGTACTTC. This sequence encodes CSVPGAAGSYEQYF.

This clonotype was seen repeatedly, ten times or more. The V gene is TRBV28, the J gene TRBJ2-7; 12 bases are a match to TRBD2. V dropped 8 bases and J dropped 5; count of bases not matched to a gene: 10. The CDR3 has 15 amino acids. The germline gives CDR1 MDHEN, CDR2 SYDVKM. The CDR3 DNA reads as TGTGCCAGCCGATCGAAGACTAGCGGGAGAGACGAGCAGTACTTC. It is translated as CASRSKTSGRDEQYF.

The sample holds many counts of this clonotype. This chain links TRBV20-1 with TRBJ2-3, with D maybe TRBD2 (7 bases). Germline V gives CDR1 DFQATT, CDR2 SNEGSKA (reference sequence). This CDR3 is 14 amino acids long. V was clipped by 7 bases and J by 1 base, with 15 bases between them. The CDR3 region is CSVGGRSRTDTQYF. As DNA, the CDR3 is TGCAGTGTCGGGGGGCGGAGCCGCACAGATACGCAGTATTTT.

This clonotype was counted only a few times. The chain has TRBV5-1 and TRBJ1-1, with D unresolved. This CDR3 spans 15 amino acids. V lost 4 bases and J 0 bases, leaving 13 bases between the germline ends. Germline loops: CDR1 SGHRS, CDR2 YFSETQ. The DNA of the CDR3 is TGCGCCAGCAGCCCAAAGGCGATACTGAACACTGAAGCTTTCTTT. Translating gives CASSPKAILNTEAFF.

A word on this clonotype: This may arise from a read error, as a much more abundant clone is one base away. V and J are TRBV28 and TRBJ2-1, with TRBD2 identical over 12 bases. V lost 3 bases to trimming and J lost 10 bases; unmatched junction nucleotides: 10. CDR1 and CDR2 from the germline V gene are MDHEN and SYDVKM. The CDR3 extends over 16 amino acids. The CDR3 nucleotides read TGTGCCAGCAGTTTCTCGCCTAGCGGGAGGGTCAACGAGCAGTTCTTC. Residues: CASSFSPSGRVNEQFF.

This clonotype was counted at least ten times. The chain couples TRBV20-1 to TRBJ2-7; no firm D call. The CDR3 length is 16 residues. The germline V and J ends were trimmed by 1 base and 3 bases, with 19 bases remaining between them. Germline CDR1 is DFQATT and CDR2 is SNEGSKA (reference sequence). The CDR3 DNA is TGCAGTGCTAGAGTAGACTCGACGGCCCACCTCTACGAGCAGTACTTC. As protein: CSARVDSTAHLYEQYF.

This chain links TRBV6-1 with TRBJ2-2; TRBD2 matches at 14 bases. Losses at the gene ends were 9 bases for V and 1 base for J; bases not matched to a gene: 16. This CDR3 comprises 20 residues. Germline loops: CDR1 MNHNS, CDR2 SASEGT. CDR3 bases: TGTGCCAGTAACTATCGGATCGGACTAGCGGGAGGCCGGAACACCGGGGAGCTGTTTTTT. Its protein product is CASNYRIGLAGGRNTGELFF.

This chain joins TRBV9 and TRBJ1-2; D possibly corresponds to TRBD1 (5 bases). Trimming stripped 4 bases from V and 0 bases from J, with 13 bases between. The CDR3 runs to 15 residues. Germline loops: CDR1 SGDLS, CDR2 YYNGEE. The CDR3: CASSPGATPNYGYTF. CDR3 DNA sequence: TGTGCCAGCAGCCCCGGGGCAACTCCTAACTATGGCTACACCTTC.

For this clonotype: Given a much more abundant clone one base away, this may be a read error. CDR3 sequence reads: CASSLQGAMNDQFF. CDR3 DNA: TGCGCCAGCAGCTTACAGGGGGCGATGAATGACCAGTTCTTC. The rearrangement links TRBV5-1 to TRBJ2-1; TRBD1 matches 9 bases. Germline loops: CDR1 SGHRS, CDR2 YFSETQ. The CDR3 spans 14 residues.

As concerns this clonotype: A clone one base away is much larger, so this may be a read error. The chain links TRBV28 to TRBJ2-1, with TRBD2 matching 9 bases. Germline V gene lookup returns CDR1 MDHEN and CDR2 SYDVKM. The junction had 8 bases not matched to a gene; V was cut back by 2 bases and J by 9 bases. CDR3 length equals 15 residues. The CDR3 protein is CASSLTSGWKSEQFF. Here the CDR3 DNA reads TGTGCCAGCAGTTTAACTAGCGGGTGGAAAAGTGAGCAGTTCTTC.

This clonotype has ten or more counts. V and J are TRBV7-9 and TRBJ2-1; 10 nucleotides agree with TRBD2. Germline CDR1 reads SEHNR; CDR2 reads FQNEAQ (reference sequence). The CDR3 covers 16 residues. J was trimmed by 4 bases and V by 5 bases; bases with no gene match: 8. CDR3 amino acids: CASSGVAGGVYNEQFF. For the CDR3, the DNA is TGTGCCAGCAGCGGGGTAGCGGGAGGTGTTTACAATGAGCAGTTCTTC. The whole variable domain, remainder taken from reference TRBV7-9 and TRBJ2-1, is DTGVSQNPRHKITKRGQNVTFRCDPISEHNRLYWYRQTLGQGPEFLTYFQNEAQLEKSRLLSDRFSAERPKGSFSTLEIQRTEQGDSAMYLCASSGVAGGVYNEQFFGPGTRLTVL.

Note on this clonotype: Given a much more abundant clone one base away, this may be a read error. The chain links TRBV7-9 to TRBJ1-1; D is possibly TRBD1 (5 bases). This CDR3 has 15 amino acids. CDR1 and CDR2 from the germline V gene are SEHNR and FQNEAQ (reference sequence). DNA for the CDR3: TGTACCAGCAGCTTAACACGACAGTTGAACACTGAAGCTTTCTTT. Its translation is CTSSLTRQLNTEAFF.

This clonotype was counted ten times or more. This chain uses TRBV2 with TRBJ2-2; D is perhaps TRBD1 or TRBD2 (5 bases each). This CDR3 contains 17 residues. V shed 8 bases and J shed 6 bases, with 25 bases lying between them. Germline CDR1 and CDR2: SNHLY and FYNNEI. This CDR3 is CASLNPNWGSLSGELFF. The CDR3 DNA follows: TGTGCCAGCCTAAACCCTAACTGGGGGAGTCTCTCCGGGGAGCTGTTTTTT.

This clonotype appeared many times. The CDR3 DNA reads TGTGCCAGCAGTTACGGGGAGAGGCAGTACTTC. This gives the protein CASSYGERQYF. This chain links TRBV6-6 with TRBJ2-7; possible D gene TRBD2, 5 bases. Between the trimmed V and J ends, which lost 2 bases and 9 bases, there was a span of 8 bases. This CDR3 has 11 amino acids. Looked up from germline, CDR1 is MNHNY and CDR2 is SVGAGI (reference sequence).

V gene TRBV24-1 combines with J gene TRBJ1-1; D call uncertain. The V and J ends lost 0 bases and 1 base respectively, with 14 bases between them. The CDR3 sequence is 17 residues long. CDR1 and CDR2 (germline): KGHDR, SFDVKD. CDR3 residues: CATSDLERVGQNTEAFF. Written as DNA, the CDR3 is TGTGCCACCAGTGATTTGGAGAGGGTTGGGCAGAACACTGAAGCTTTCTTT.

The rearrangement links TRBV15 to TRBJ1-2; D gene uncertain. The CDR3 has 15 amino acids. V lost 0 bases to trimming and J lost 3 bases, with 11 bases between them. Germline V gives CDR1 LNHNV, CDR2 YYDKDF (reference sequence). The CDR3 protein is CATSRDRNRYYGYTF. Written as DNA, the CDR3 is TGTGCCACCAGCAGAGATAGGAACCGATACTATGGCTACACCTTC.

This clonotype was found many times. The V gene is TRBV18, the J gene TRBJ1-1; no definite D call. V was clipped by 8 bases and J by 1 base, with 8 bases between them. The germline gives CDR1 KGHSH, CDR2 LQKENI. This CDR3 spans 12 amino acids. The CDR3 bases are TGTGCCAGCCAATCGGCGAACACTGAAGCTTTCTTT. This sequence encodes CASQSANTEAFF.

This clonotype was observed a handful of times. The V gene is TRBV7-2, the J gene TRBJ2-7; 16 bases fit TRBD2. Germline trimming cut 4 bases from V and 6 bases from J; bases unmatched to any gene: 12. Germline loops: CDR1 SGHTA, CDR2 FQGNSA. This CDR3 has 18 residues. The CDR3 sequence: CASSSTGTSGRAGGEQYF. The CDR3, as DNA: TGTGCCAGCAGCTCAACCGGGACTAGCGGGAGGGCCGGGGGCGAGCAGTACTTC.

This clonotype showed up many times. The V call is TRBV6-1, the J call TRBJ2-7; TRBD2 agrees at 7 bases. This CDR3 contains 15 residues. Germline V gene data show CDR1 as MNHNS and CDR2 as SASEGT. With 8 bases clipped from V and 4 bases from J, the junction kept 14 bases outside the gene matches. In nucleotides, the CDR3 is TGTGCCAGCCCTGACCCCGGGAGGACCCCTTACGAGCAGTACTTC. Translation: CASPDPGRTPYEQYF.

The chain employs TRBV28 and TRBJ2-1; the match to TRBD2 covers 12 bases. The CDR3 has 15 amino acids. V lost 6 bases, J lost 6 bases, and 6 bases stayed unmatched. In germline, CDR1 is MDHEN, CDR2 SYDVKM. The DNA of the CDR3 is TGTGCCAGCAGGTCCGGACTAGCGGGAAGCAATGAGCAGTTCTTC. Its translation is CASRSGLAGSNEQFF.